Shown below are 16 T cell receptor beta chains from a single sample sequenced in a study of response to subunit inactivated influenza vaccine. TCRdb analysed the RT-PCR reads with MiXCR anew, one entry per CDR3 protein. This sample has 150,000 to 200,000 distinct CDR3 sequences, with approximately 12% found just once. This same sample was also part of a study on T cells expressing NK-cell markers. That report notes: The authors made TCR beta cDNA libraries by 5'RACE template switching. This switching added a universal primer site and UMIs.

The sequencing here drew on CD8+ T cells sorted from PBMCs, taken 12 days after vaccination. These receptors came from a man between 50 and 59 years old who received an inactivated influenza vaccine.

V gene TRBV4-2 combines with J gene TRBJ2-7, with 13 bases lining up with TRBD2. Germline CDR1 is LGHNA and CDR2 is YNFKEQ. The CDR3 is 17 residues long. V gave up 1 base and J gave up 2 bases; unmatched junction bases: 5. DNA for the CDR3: TGTGCCAGCAGCCAAGGGACTAGCGGGAGCGAAACCTACGAGCAGTACTTC. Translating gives CASSQGTSGSETYEQYF.

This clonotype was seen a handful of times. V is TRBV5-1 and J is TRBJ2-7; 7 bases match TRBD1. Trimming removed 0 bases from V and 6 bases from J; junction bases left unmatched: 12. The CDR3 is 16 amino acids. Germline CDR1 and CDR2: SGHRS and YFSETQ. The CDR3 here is CASSLGDWTGTVEQYF. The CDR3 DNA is TGCGCCAGCAGCTTGGGGGATTGGACAGGTACCGTCGAGCAGTACTTC. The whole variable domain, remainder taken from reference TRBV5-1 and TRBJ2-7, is KAGVTQTPRYLIKTRGQQVTLSCSPISGHRSVSWYQQTPGQGLQFLFEYFSETQRNKGNFPGRFSGRQFSNSRSEMNVSTLELGDSALYLCASSLGDWTGTVEQYFGPGTRLTVT.

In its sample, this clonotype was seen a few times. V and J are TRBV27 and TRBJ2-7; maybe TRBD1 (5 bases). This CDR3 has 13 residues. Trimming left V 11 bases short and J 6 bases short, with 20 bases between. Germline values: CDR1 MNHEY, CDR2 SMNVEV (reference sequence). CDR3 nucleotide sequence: TGTGCCTCCTCCTCAGGTTGGGGCTCCGAGCAGTACTTC. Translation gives CASSSGWGSEQYF.

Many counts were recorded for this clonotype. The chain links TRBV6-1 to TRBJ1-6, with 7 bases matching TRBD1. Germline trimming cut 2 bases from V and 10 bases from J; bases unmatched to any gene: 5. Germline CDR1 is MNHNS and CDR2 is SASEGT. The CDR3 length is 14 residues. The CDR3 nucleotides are TGTGCCAGCAGTGAAACAGGGGAGGGCTCACCCCTCCACTTT. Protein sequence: CASSETGEGSPLHF.

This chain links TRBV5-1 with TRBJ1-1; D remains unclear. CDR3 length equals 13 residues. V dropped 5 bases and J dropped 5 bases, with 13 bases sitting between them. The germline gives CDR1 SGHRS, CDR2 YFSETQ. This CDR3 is CASSLGRWTEAFF. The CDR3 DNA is TGCGCCAGCAGTCTGGGTCGGTGGACTGAAGCTTTCTTT.

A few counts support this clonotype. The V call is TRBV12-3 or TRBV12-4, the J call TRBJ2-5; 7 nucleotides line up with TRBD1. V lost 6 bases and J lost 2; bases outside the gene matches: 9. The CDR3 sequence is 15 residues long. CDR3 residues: CASRPPGTAQETQYF. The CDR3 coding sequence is TGTGCCAGCAGGCCACCCGGGACAGCGCAAGAGACCCAGTACTTC.

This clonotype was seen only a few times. As DNA, the CDR3 is TGTGCCAGCAGTTACGAGGGACTGCGCACAGATACGCAGTATTTT. It codes for CASSYEGLRTDTQYF. The chain couples TRBV6-5 to TRBJ2-3; maybe TRBD2 (6 bases). The CDR3 length is 15 residues. CDR1 MNHEY and CDR2 SVGAGI come from the germline V gene. V was shortened by 2 bases and J by 1 base, with 10 bases between the two germline ends.

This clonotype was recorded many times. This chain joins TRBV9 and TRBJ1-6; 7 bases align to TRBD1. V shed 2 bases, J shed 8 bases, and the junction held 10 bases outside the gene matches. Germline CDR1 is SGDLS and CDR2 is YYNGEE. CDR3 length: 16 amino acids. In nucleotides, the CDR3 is TGTGCCAGCAGCGTCACAGGGGAGTTTGGGGATTCACCCCTCCACTTT. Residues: CASSVTGEFGDSPLHF.

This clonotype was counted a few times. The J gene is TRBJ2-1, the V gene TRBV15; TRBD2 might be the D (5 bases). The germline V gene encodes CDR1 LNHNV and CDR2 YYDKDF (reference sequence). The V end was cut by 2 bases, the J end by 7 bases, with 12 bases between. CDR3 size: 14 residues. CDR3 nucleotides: TGTGCCACCAGCAGAACTAGGTACGGGAATGAGCAGTTCTTC. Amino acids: CATSRTRYGNEQFF.

The DNA for the CDR3 is TGTGCCAGCAGCTTAGATTTGGGAAACTATGGCTACACCTTC. Its protein is CASSLDLGNYGYTF. The chain joins TRBV7-9 to TRBJ1-2, with D unresolved. From germline, CDR1 is SEHNR and CDR2 FQNEAQ (reference sequence). Trimming took off 1 base at V and 2 bases at J, with 8 bases between the two ends. The CDR3 covers 14 residues. Full variable domain (remainder filled in from reference TRBV7-9 and TRBJ1-2): DTGVSQNPRHKITKRGQNVTFRCDPISEHNRLYWYRQTLGQGPEFLTYFQNEAQLEKSRLLSDRFSAERPKGSFSTLEIQRTEQGDSAMYLCASSLDLGNYGYTFGSGTRLTVV.

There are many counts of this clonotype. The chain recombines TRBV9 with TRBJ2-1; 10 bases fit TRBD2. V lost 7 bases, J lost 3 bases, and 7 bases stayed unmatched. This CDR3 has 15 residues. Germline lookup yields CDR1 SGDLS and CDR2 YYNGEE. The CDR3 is CASGPGTSDYNEQFF. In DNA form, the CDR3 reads TGTGCCAGCGGGCCCGGGACTAGCGACTACAATGAGCAGTTCTTC.

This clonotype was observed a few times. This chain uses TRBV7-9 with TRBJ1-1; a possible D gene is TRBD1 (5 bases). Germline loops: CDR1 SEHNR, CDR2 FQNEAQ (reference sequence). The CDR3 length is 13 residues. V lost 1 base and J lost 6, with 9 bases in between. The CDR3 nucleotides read TGTGCCAGCAGCTTAGAGCAGGGACCTGAAGCTTTCTTT. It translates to CASSLEQGPEAFF. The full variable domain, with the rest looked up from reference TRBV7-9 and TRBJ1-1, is DTGVSQNPRHKITKRGQNVTFRCDPISEHNRLYWYRQTLGQGPEFLTYFQNEAQLEKSRLLSDRFSAERPKGSFSTLEIQRTEQGDSAMYLCASSLEQGPEAFFGQGTRLTVV.

DNA for the CDR3: TGTGCCACTTCGCGGACAGGGACGTCCTACGAGCAGTACTTC. This encodes CATSRTGTSYEQYF. V usage is TRBV19 and J usage is TRBJ2-7; 8 bases line up with TRBD1. Per germline, CDR1 LNHDA and CDR2 SQIVND (reference sequence). The CDR3 is made up of 14 amino acids. V shed 10 bases and J 1 base; nucleotides not matched to a gene: 9.

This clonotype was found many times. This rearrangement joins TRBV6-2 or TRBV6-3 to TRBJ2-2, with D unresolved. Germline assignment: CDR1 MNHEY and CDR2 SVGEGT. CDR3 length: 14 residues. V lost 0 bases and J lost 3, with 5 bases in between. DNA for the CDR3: TGTGCCAGCAGTTACTCGATAGACACCGGGGAGCTGTTTTTT. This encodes CASSYSIDTGELFF.

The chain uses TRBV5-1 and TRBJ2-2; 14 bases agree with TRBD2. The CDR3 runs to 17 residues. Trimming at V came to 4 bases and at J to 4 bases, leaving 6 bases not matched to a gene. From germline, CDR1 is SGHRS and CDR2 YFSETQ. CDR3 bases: TGCGCCAGCAGCCTGGGACTAGCGGGAGCGGTCACCGGGGAGCTGTTTTTT. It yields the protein CASSLGLAGAVTGELFF.

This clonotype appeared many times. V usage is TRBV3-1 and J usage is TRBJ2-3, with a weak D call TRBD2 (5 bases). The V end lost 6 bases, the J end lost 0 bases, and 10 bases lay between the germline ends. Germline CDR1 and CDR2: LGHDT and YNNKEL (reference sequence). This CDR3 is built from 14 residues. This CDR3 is CASRATGSTDTQYF. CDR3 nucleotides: TGTGCCAGCAGAGCTACGGGGAGCACAGATACGCAGTATTTT.